Below are 24 T cell receptor beta chains sequenced from a single sample in a study of blood T cells in healthy people across ages. A second about 7 to 11 cycle PCR used barcoded and J-beta primers. TCRdb redid the calling of the 5' RACE reads with MiXCR, one entry per CDR3 protein. The table includes about 800,000 distinct CDR3 sequences, about half detected once. The sample taken for sequencing was blood. The receptors shown here come from an elderly man in good health.

This clonotype was observed a few times. The chain joins TRBV15 to TRBJ2-1, with unresolved D. The germline V gene encodes CDR1 LNHNV and CDR2 YYDKDF (reference sequence). The CDR3 has 13 residues. The germline V and J ends were trimmed by 0 bases and 5 bases, with 5 bases remaining between them. CDR3 nucleotides: TGTGCCACCAGCAGAGACGTCGACAATGAGCAGTTCTTC. Protein: CATSRDVDNEQFF.

The genes are TRBV20-1 and TRBJ1-5; 12 bases align to TRBD1. Germline V gene data show CDR1 as DFQATT and CDR2 as SNEGSKA (reference sequence). CDR3 length: 16 amino acids. With 5 bases clipped from V and 2 bases from J, the junction kept 7 bases outside the gene matches. The CDR3 protein is CSARDRGRGGNQPQHF. The DNA of the CDR3 is TGCAGTGCTCGGGACAGGGGGCGCGGTGGCAATCAGCCCCAGCATTTT.

The gene calls are TRBV12-3 or TRBV12-4 and TRBJ2-1; D is undetermined. V lost 6 bases, J lost 0 bases, and 12 bases lay in between. There are 15 residues in the CDR3. The chain's CDR3 is CASRPGESSYNEQFF. In DNA, the CDR3 is TGTGCCAGCAGGCCCGGTGAATCCTCCTACAATGAGCAGTTCTTC.

J is TRBJ2-3 and V is TRBV29-1; 7 bases fit TRBD2. The trim removed 4 bases at V and 4 bases at J, leaving 5 bases unmatched. The CDR3 covers 13 residues. Germline V gene sequence: CDR1 SQVTM, CDR2 ANQGSEA. The CDR3 DNA is TGCAGCGTTGGGCGGGAGCTTTCAGATACGCAGTATTTT. Translated: CSVGRELSDTQYF.

The chain carries TRBV11-2 and TRBJ2-1; D may match TRBD1 or TRBD2 (6 bases each). The CDR3 consists of 12 residues. Germline CDR1 and CDR2: SGHAT and FQNNGV. Trimming shortened V by 7 bases and J by 9 bases, and 13 bases separated the two germline ends. CDR3 sequence (DNA): TGTGCCAGCAACGGAGGGGGATTTGAGCAGTTCTTC. It codes for CASNGGGFEQFF. Full variable domain (rest looked up from reference TRBV11-2 and TRBJ2-1): EAGVAQSPRYKIIEKRQSVAFWCNPISGHATLYWYQQILGQGPKLLIQFQNNGVVDDSQLPKDRFSAERLKGVDSTLKIQPAKLEDSAVYLCASNGGGFEQFFGPGTRLTVL.

This clonotype was picked up many times. The chain links TRBV9 to TRBJ2-7, with TRBD2 matching over 12 bases. The CDR3 spans 14 residues. Germline CDR1 reads SGDLS; CDR2 reads YYNGEE. V shed 4 bases, J shed 5 bases, and the junction held 4 bases outside the gene matches. CDR3 bases: TGTGCCAGCAGCCGACGACTAGCGGGAGACGAGCAGTACTTC. Residues: CASSRRLAGDEQYF.

This clonotype has just a few counts. J is TRBJ1-2 and V is TRBV30; D unresolved. V was cut by 1 base and J by 2 bases, with 5 bases left in between. The CDR3 length is 12 residues. Looked up from germline, CDR1 is GTSNPN and CDR2 is SVGIG (reference sequence). The CDR3 region is CAWSGGNYGYTF. DNA of the CDR3: TGTGCCTGGAGTGGAGGGAACTATGGCTACACCTTC.

A word on this clonotype: A much bigger clone sits one base away, suggesting this may be a read error. The chain recombines TRBV28 with TRBJ2-7; 7 bases are shared with TRBD1. The CDR3 has 15 residues. The germline V gene has CDR1 MDHEN and CDR2 SYDVKM. V shed 6 bases and J 5 bases; nucleotides not matched to a gene: 13. The CDR3 sequence is CASSLGGWSRHEQYF. The CDR3 DNA follows: TGTGCCAGCAGCCTAGGGGGCTGGAGTAGACACGAGCAGTACTTC. Together with reference TRBV28 and TRBJ2-7, the CDR3 gives the full variable domain: DVKVTQSSRYLVKRTGEKVFLECVQDMDHENMFWYRQDPGLGLRLIYFSYDVKMKEKGDIPEGYSVSREKKERFSLILESASTNQTSMYLCASSLGGWSRHEQYFGPGTRLTVT.

This clonotype has ten or more counts. The rearrangement joins TRBV6-4 to TRBJ2-3; D perhaps matches TRBD2 (5 bases). CDR1 MRHNA and CDR2 SNTAGT come from the germline V gene. Trimming pared 5 bases from V and 2 bases from J, leaving 8 bases between. CDR3 length equals 13 residues. CDR3 nucleotide sequence: TGTGCCAGCAGTTCGGACTCCACAGATACGCAGTATTTT. Encoded protein: CASSSDSTDTQYF.

The chain combines TRBV27 with TRBJ1-4; no clear D. Germline V lookup: CDR1 MNHEY, CDR2 SMNVEV (reference sequence). The CDR3 contains 14 residues. V was pared by 7 bases and J by 7 bases, with 16 bases between. The CDR3, as DNA: TGTGCCAGCATGCCGTCAGACGGTCTTGAAAAACTGTTTTTT. Its protein is CASMPSDGLEKLFF.

This clonotype was recorded a few times. The rearrangement links TRBV20-1 to TRBJ2-1; D unresolved. V lost 1 base and J lost 8, with 15 bases in between. The germline V gene has CDR1 DFQATT and CDR2 SNEGSKA (reference sequence). This CDR3 region has 14 residues. Written as DNA, the CDR3 is TGCAGTGCTAGAGGGATAAGAAGTGGGGATGAGCAGTTCTTC. Amino acid sequence: CSARGIRSGDEQFF.

V gene TRBV7-8 combines with J gene TRBJ2-5; possibly TRBD1 for D (6 bases). V lost 3 bases and J 0 bases, leaving 14 bases between the germline ends. The CDR3 contains 16 residues. Germline loops: CDR1 SGHVS, CDR2 FQNEAQ. In DNA, the CDR3 is TGTGCCAGCAGCTTCCCCGGGACACGGTACCAAGAGACCCAGTACTTC. This sequence encodes CASSFPGTRYQETQYF.

This chain connects TRBV6-4 to TRBJ2-6; no clear D. CDR1 and CDR2 (germline): MRHNA, SNTAGT. V was shortened by 0 bases and J by 0 bases, with 3 bases between the two germline ends. This CDR3 has 15 amino acids. The CDR3 sequence is CASSDSHSGANVLTF. Written as DNA, the CDR3 is TGTGCCAGCAGTGACTCACACTCTGGGGCCAACGTCCTGACTTTC.

The sample holds a few counts of this clonotype. The CDR3 sequence: CASKRDTNQPQHF. The CDR3 DNA reads as TGTGCCAGCAAAAGGGACACAAATCAGCCCCAGCATTTT. The chain is built from TRBV12-3 or TRBV12-4 and TRBJ1-5, with D tentatively TRBD1 (6 bases). This CDR3 spans 13 amino acids. Trimming removed 7 bases from V and 4 bases from J, with 11 bases in between.

The chain couples TRBV15 to TRBJ2-5; tentatively, D is TRBD1 or TRBD2 (5 bases each). This CDR3 has 13 amino acids. From germline, CDR1 is LNHNV and CDR2 YYDKDF (reference sequence). The ends were cut back, 5 bases at V and 4 bases at J, with 11 bases in the middle. CDR3 amino acids: CATSPVGRETQYF. CDR3 in DNA: TGTGCCACCAGCCCCGTGGGACGAGAGACCCAGTACTTC.

The genes are TRBV7-2 and TRBJ2-2, with TRBD2 matching 12 bases. The trim removed 4 bases at V and 5 bases at J, leaving 5 bases unmatched. There are 16 residues in the CDR3. Germline CDR1 and CDR2: SGHTA and FQGNSA. The CDR3 protein is CASSYLAGGPTGELFF. CDR3 sequence (DNA): TGTGCCAGCAGCTACCTAGCGGGAGGGCCTACCGGGGAGCTGTTTTTT.

There are a few counts of this clonotype. The V call is TRBV29-1, the J call TRBJ2-1, with D hard to call. The J call could be wrong; TRBJ2-7 is a better fit for the DNA end. The CDR3 covers 15 residues. The V gene's germline CDR1 is SQVTM and CDR2 ANQGSEA. CDR3 in amino acids: CSGGFGRSSYNEQYF. The CDR3, as DNA: TGCAGCGGAGGCTTCGGTCGGAGCTCCTACAATGAGCAGTACTTC.

Here the CDR3 DNA reads TGTGCCAGCAGTTTGTCCGGCCAGTCCCGGGAAGAGCAGTTCTTC. It encodes CASSLSGQSREEQFF. The chain recombines TRBV12-3 or TRBV12-4 with TRBJ2-1, with D possibly being TRBD2 (5 bases). The CDR3 runs to 15 residues. The ends were cut back, 3 bases at V and 10 bases at J, with 19 bases in the middle.

The J gene is TRBJ2-1, the V gene TRBV20-1, with 8 nucleotides matching TRBD2. CDR1 and CDR2 from the germline V gene are DFQATT and SNEGSKA (reference sequence). The V and J ends lost 6 bases and 15 bases, in that order; junction bases with no gene match: 7. The CDR3 runs 10 residues. CDR3 DNA sequence: TGCAGTGCCGAGCGGGAGCGAAGGTTCTTC. This encodes CSAERERRFF.

The genes are TRBV24-1 and TRBJ2-3; D may correspond to TRBD1 or TRBD2 (6 bases each). V lost 9 bases and J 0 bases, leaving 18 bases between the germline ends. Germline CDR1 reads KGHDR; CDR2 reads SFDVKD. The CDR3 totals 16 residues. CDR3 region: CATGSGGLASTDTQYF. CDR3 DNA: TGTGCCACCGGATCCGGGGGCCTAGCTAGCACAGATACGCAGTATTTT.

The rearrangement links TRBV9 to TRBJ1-2, with D possibly being TRBD1 (6 bases). The CDR3 spans 16 residues. Trimming shortened V by 0 bases and J by 4 bases, and 16 bases separated the two germline ends. CDR1 and CDR2 (germline): SGDLS, YYNGEE. For the CDR3, the DNA is TGTGCCAGCAGCGTAGAAACAGGACAGACCTTCTATGGCTACACCTTC. Amino acids: CASSVETGQTFYGYTF.

This clonotype occurred a few times. This chain links TRBV29-1 with TRBJ2-7; 7 bases fit TRBD1. The germline gives CDR1 SQVTM, CDR2 ANQGSEA. Trimming removed 7 bases from V and 12 bases from J; junction bases left unmatched: 12. The CDR3 runs 11 residues. The CDR3 region is CSGGTERIRYF. In DNA, the CDR3 is TGCAGCGGGGGGACAGAGCGAATTCGGTACTTC.

The rearrangement uses TRBV7-3 and TRBJ2-1; no clear D. Trimming shortened V by 5 bases and J by 10 bases, and 15 bases separated the two germline ends. The CDR3 has 13 amino acids. Germline V gives CDR1 SGHTA, CDR2 FQGTGA. The chain's CDR3 is CASSPGPTAEQFF. Written as DNA, the CDR3 is TGTGCCAGCAGCCCCGGACCTACTGCCGAGCAGTTCTTC.

The V gene is TRBV6-4, the J gene TRBJ2-1; 11 nucleotides line up with TRBD2. Germline CDR1 and CDR2: MRHNA and SNTAGT. The CDR3 is 17 amino acids. The V gene end was trimmed by 2 bases and the J gene end by 9 bases; junction bases not matched to a gene: 12. The CDR3 loop reads CASSDHPTTSGTLEQFF. CDR3 sequence (DNA): TGTGCCAGCAGTGACCACCCCACGACTAGCGGGACACTTGAGCAGTTCTTC.